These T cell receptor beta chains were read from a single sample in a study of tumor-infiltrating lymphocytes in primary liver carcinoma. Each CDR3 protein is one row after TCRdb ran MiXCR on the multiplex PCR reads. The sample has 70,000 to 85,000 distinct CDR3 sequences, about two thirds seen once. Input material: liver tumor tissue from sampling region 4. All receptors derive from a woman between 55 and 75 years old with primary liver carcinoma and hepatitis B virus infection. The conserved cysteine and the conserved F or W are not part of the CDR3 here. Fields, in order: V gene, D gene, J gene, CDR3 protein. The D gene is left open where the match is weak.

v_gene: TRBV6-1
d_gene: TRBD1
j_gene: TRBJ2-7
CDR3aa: ASIIDRAGSYEQY

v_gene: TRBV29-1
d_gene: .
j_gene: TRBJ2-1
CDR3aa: NVVSSYNDQF

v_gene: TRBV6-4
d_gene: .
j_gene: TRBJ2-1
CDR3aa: AGSPGPNTEQF

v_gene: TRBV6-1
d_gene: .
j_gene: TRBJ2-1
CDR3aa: ASSEAPGIGDYEQF

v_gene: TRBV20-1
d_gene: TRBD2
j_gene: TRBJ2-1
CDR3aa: SAPEVAGLGQF

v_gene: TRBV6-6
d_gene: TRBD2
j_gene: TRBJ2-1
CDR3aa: TSSSGTSHHNEQF

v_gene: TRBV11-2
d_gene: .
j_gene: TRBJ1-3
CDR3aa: TSSLVRAGIAGNTIY

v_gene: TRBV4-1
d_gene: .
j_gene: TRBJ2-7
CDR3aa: ASSRGTSYEQY

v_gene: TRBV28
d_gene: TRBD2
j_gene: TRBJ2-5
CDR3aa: ASSLGGGSVKTQY

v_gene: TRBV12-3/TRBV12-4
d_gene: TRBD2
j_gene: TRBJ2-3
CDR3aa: ASRLLAGGTDTQY

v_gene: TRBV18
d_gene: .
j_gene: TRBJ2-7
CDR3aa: ASSPSSGTPYEQY

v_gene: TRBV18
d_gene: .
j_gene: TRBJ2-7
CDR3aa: ASSPSGASEQY

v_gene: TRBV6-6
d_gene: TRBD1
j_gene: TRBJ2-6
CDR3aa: ASSLQGAGTNVLT

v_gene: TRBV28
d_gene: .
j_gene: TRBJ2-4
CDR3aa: ASSLSGLNIQY

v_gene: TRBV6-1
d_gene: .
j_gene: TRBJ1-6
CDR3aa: ASGRGLVNSPLH

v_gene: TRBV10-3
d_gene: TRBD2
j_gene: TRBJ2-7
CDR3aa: AISGREGDEQY

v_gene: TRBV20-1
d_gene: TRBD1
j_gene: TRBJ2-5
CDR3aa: SVVGQVQETQY

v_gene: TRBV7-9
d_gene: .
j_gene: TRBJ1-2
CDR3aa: ASSSPTGFYT

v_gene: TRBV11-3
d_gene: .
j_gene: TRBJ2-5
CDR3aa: TSSSRRGYQETRC

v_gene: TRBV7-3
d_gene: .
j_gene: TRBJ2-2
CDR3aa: ASSLTAGRVTGELF

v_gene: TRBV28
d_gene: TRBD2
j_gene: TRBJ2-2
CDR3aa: ASSPSGAPNTGELF

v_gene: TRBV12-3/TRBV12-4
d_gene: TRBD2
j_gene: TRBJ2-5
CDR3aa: ASRRQSGGPRIEDQY

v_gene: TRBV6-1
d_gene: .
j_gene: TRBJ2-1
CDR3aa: ASGEGAGGDEQF

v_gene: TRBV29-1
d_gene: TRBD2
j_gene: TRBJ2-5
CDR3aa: SIESGGGETQH

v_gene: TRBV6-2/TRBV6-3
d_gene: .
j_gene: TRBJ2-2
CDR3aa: AGDVVLNTGELF

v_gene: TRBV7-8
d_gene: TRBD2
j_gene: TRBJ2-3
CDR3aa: ASSIRRLPGLAGGAHMQY

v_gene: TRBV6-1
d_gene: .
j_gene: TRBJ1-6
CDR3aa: ASSESWGYSSLD

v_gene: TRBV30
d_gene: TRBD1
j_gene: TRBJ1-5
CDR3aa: AWGLTGAHQPQH

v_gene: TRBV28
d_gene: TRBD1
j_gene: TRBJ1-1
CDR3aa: ASIRGGQGNTEAF